This T cell receptor (beta chain) is from a study of breast tumors, draining lymph nodes, adjacent tissues. Via MiXCR, TCRdb re-called the multiplex PCR reads, giving one row per CDR3 protein. The sample yields about 110,000 distinct CDR3 sequences, under 40% seen once. General observations from the study: Tumor T cell lymph node origin was a supported hypothesis, not proven. Tumors had less TCR diversity than lymph nodes, more than nontumor tissue. Most tumor T cells seemingly derive from lymph node, then expand in tumor.

Axillary draining lymph nodes of breast cancer patients supplied the node samples. V lost 1 base and J lost 1, with 5 bases in between. The CDR3 is 14 amino acids. Germline CDR1 SNHLY, CDR2 FYNNEI. This clonotype was picked up many times. Antigen unknown. The rearrangement uses TRBV2 and TRBJ1-5; D is uncertain. This sequence originates from a female donor with breast cancer. Some clones in this sample may be carry-over from other donors' samples. Material: axillary lymph node tissue. This chain's CDR3 is CASSEVASNQPQHF. CDR3 bases: TGTGCCAGCAGTGAAGTCGCCAGCAATCAGCCCCAGCATTTT.